This T cell receptor beta chain was profiled in a study of identical twins. Trimming left V 8 bases short and J 3 bases short, with 14 bases between. CDR1 and CDR2 from the germline V gene are MDHEN and SYDVKM. The CDR3 consists of 14 residues. TCRdb itself ran the 5' RACE reads through MiXCR, one entry per CDR3 protein. The table records about 300,000 distinct CDR3 sequences, 12% of them present only once. The same data also contributed to another study, on yellow fever vaccine responses in identical twins.

This receptor was obtained from a woman in her late teens or twenties in good health. Sequencing input: CD8+ T cells sorted from blood. V and J are TRBV28 and TRBJ1-5, with a weak D call TRBD1 (5 bases). CDR3 loop: CASGYRGSNQPQHF. The CDR3 nucleotides are TGTGCCAGCGGTTACCGGGGCTCCAATCAGCCCCAGCATTTT.